This T cell receptor (beta chain) was documented in a study of identical twins. The length of the CDR3 is 12 residues. The germline CDR1 and CDR2 sequences are MNHNY and SVGAGI (reference sequence). V lost 2 bases to trimming and J lost 7 bases, with 8 bases between them. This clonotype was seen only once. Its specificity is unknown. From the 5' RACE reads, TCRdb called clonotypes with MiXCR, one entry per CDR3 protein. The profile shows about 900,000 distinct CDR3 sequences, approximately 13% of them singletons. All of the donors were Caucasians in good health. Whole-study findings and limits: Fewer insertions characterized abundant cord blood beta clonotypes, whereas memory repertoires showed none.

The same data also contributed to another study, on yellow fever vaccine responses in identical twins.

The receptor was isolated from a woman aged 18-30 years in good health. The sample consisted of PBMCs. The J gene is TRBJ1-2, the V gene TRBV6-6; no clear D gene. The CDR3, as DNA: TGTGCCAGCAGTTACAACGGAGGTGGCTACACCTTC. It encodes CASSYNGGGYTF.